The entry below gives a single T cell receptor beta chain sequence along with its context. What it recognizes is unknown. This specimen belongs to a study of T cell responses to AZD1222 COVID-19 vaccine. Overall study: Second-dose schedules of about 4 or about 12 weeks were combined.

V was shortened by 3 bases and J by 4 bases, with 9 bases between the two germline ends. Germline V CDR1 and CDR2: DFQATT, SNEGSKA (reference sequence). The CDR3 is 13 residues long. Measured with immunoSEQ multiplex PCR; TCRdb has only the in-frame clones, and not every one. This table has over 130,000 clones, about 91% appearing once. Study conclusions and caveats: Donors were mostly white British, more females; clonal diversity possibly underestimated. Mapped onto spike, vaccine-associated CD4 TCRs spanned it and were dominant at 160-218 and 743-854.

The clonotype originates from an adult in good health. The source was peripheral blood, collected on day 0 of AZD1222 vaccination. The rearrangement uses TRBV20-1 and TRBJ1-4; D gene unclear. This CDR3 reads CSASDGHNEKLFF. The CDR3 DNA is TGCAGTGCTAGTGACGGTCATAATGAAAAACTGTTTTTT.